The 7 T cell receptor beta chains listed next were all sequenced from one sample in a study of response to subunit inactivated influenza vaccine. A single record per CDR3 protein comes from TCRdb applying MiXCR to the RT-PCR reads. The sample lists under 200,000 distinct CDR3 sequences, about 10% occurring once. Sequenced here: CD8+ T cells sorted from PBMCs, sampled around 2 years after vaccination. Receptors originate from a man between 50 and 75 years old who received an inactivated influenza vaccine.

The chain couples TRBV9 to TRBJ2-2, with 8 bases identical to TRBD1. The CDR3 consists of 14 residues. Germline CDR1 reads SGDLS; CDR2 reads YYNGEE. The ends lost 9 bases at V and 4 bases at J; junction bases unmatched: 8. The CDR3 sequence: CATSGGAVTGELFF. CDR3 sequence (DNA): TGTGCCACCTCAGGGGGCGCCGTCACCGGGGAGCTGTTTTTT.

This clonotype was counted a few times. CDR3: CASRSPGGKEFF. The CDR3 nucleotides read TGTGCCAGCAGAAGCCCAGGGGGCAAGGAGTTCTTC. V is TRBV12-3 or TRBV12-4 and J is TRBJ2-1; 8 nucleotides agree with TRBD1. CDR3 size: 12 residues. V lost 6 bases, J lost 14 bases, and 9 bases stayed unmatched.

This clonotype was picked up a small number of times. The chain carries TRBV6-2 or TRBV6-3 and TRBJ1-6; 10 bases align to TRBD1. Germline values: CDR1 MNHEY, CDR2 SVGEGT. The CDR3 spans 18 residues. V lost 5 bases, J lost 3 bases, and 10 bases stayed unmatched. The CDR3 region is CASSATLGQGLYNSPLHF. In DNA form, the CDR3 reads TGTGCCAGCAGTGCCACCCTGGGACAGGGGCTCTATAATTCACCCCTCCACTTT.

V is TRBV12-3 or TRBV12-4 and J is TRBJ2-5; D perhaps matches TRBD2 (5 bases). The V gene lost 6 bases and the J gene lost 1 base, with 9 bases spanning the gap. The CDR3 runs to 13 residues. The CDR3 coding sequence is TGTGCCAGCAGAAGCGGACTCCAAGAGACCCAGTACTTC. As protein: CASRSGLQETQYF.

This clonotype was detected only a few times. The gene calls are TRBV7-9 and TRBJ2-1; TRBD2 matches 9 bases. Per the germline V gene, CDR1 is SEHNR and CDR2 is FQNEAQ (reference sequence). The CDR3 covers 14 residues. J gave up 7 bases and V 7 bases, and 8 bases lay outside the gene matches. DNA for the CDR3: TGTGCCAGCACCCTGGGGCTAGCGGGGAATGAGCAGTTCTTC. Translated, it gives CASTLGLAGNEQFF.

In this sample, this clonotype turned up many times. The rearrangement links TRBV7-6 to TRBJ2-2; perhaps TRBD1 as D (5 bases). Looked up from germline, CDR1 is SGHVS and CDR2 is FNYEAQ. V was clipped by 3 bases and J by 9 bases, with 11 bases between them. The CDR3 sequence is 13 residues long. The DNA of the CDR3 is TGTGCCAGCAGCTTGGGCCCAGGGCGGGAGCTGTTTTTT. Protein sequence: CASSLGPGRELFF.

The chain carries TRBV28 and TRBJ2-7; D gene unclear. Looked up from germline, CDR1 is MDHEN and CDR2 is SYDVKM. The CDR3 loop spans 14 amino acids. Trimming left V 2 bases short and J 3 bases short, with 11 bases between. As DNA, the CDR3 is TGTGCCAGCAGTTTAAATCCCACGGGCTACGAGCAGTACTTC. Translation gives CASSLNPTGYEQYF.